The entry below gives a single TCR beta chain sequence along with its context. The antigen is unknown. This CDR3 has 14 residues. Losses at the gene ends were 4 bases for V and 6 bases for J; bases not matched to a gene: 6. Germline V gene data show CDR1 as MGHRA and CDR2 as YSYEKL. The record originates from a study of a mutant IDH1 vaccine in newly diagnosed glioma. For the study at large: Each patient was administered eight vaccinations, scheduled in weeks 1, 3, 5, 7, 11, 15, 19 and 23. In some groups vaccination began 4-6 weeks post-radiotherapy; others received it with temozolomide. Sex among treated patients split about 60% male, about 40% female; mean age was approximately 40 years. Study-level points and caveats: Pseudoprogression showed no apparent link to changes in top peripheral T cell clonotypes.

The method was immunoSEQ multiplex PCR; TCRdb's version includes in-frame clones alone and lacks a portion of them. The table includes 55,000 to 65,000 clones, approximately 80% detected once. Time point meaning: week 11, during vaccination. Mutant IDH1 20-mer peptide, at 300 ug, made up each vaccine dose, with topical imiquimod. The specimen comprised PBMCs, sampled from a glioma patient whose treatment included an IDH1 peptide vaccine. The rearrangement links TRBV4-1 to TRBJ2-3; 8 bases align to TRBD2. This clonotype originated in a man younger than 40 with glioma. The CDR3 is CASSLREGPDTQYF. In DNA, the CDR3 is TGCGCCAGCAGCCTCCGGGAGGGTCCGGATACGCAGTATTTT.